This TCR beta chain was sequenced in a study of T cells in Graves' hyperthyroidism and ophthalmopathy. Notes on the study in general: The majority of expanded thyroid clonotypes above 0.001 also appeared in blood.

The source material, RNA transcripts, was used to amplify TCR beta CDR3 regions. HTBI primers were employed in a first-round RT-PCR of the TCR CDR3. TCRdb redid the calling of the multiplex PCR reads with MiXCR, one entry per CDR3 protein. The sample includes around 620,000 distinct CDR3 sequences, 14% of them seen just once. Exclusion of patients followed from uncontrolled infection, other autoimmune disease, pregnancy or lactation. More than 8 ml fresh peripheral blood yielded the PBMCs. A word on this clonotype: The target antigen is unknown.

Germline CDR1 ENHRY, CDR2 SYGVKD. There are 15 residues in the CDR3. V gave up 4 bases and J gave up 6 bases, with 17 bases separating them. What was sequenced was blood. This chain links TRBV10-3 with TRBJ2-3; D is unclear. The source of this sequence is a woman aged 18-29 years with Graves' ophthalmopathy. The CDR3 reads CAISAMGAQLDTQYF. The CDR3 nucleotides are TGTGCCATCAGTGCCATGGGCGCCCAACTCGATACGCAGTATTTT.